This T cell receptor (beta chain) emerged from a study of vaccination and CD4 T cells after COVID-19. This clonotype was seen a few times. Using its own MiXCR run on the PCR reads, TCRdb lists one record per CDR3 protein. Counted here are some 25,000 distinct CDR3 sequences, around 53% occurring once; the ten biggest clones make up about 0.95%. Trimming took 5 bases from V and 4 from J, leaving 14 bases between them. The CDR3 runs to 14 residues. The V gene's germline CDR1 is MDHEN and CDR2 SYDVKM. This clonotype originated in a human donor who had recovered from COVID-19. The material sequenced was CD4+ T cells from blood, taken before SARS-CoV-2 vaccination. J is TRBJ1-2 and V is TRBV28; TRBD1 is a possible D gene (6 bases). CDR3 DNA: TGTGCCAGCAGTAGCAGGGGCCCCCCCTATGGCTACACCTTC. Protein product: CASSSRGPPYGYTF.